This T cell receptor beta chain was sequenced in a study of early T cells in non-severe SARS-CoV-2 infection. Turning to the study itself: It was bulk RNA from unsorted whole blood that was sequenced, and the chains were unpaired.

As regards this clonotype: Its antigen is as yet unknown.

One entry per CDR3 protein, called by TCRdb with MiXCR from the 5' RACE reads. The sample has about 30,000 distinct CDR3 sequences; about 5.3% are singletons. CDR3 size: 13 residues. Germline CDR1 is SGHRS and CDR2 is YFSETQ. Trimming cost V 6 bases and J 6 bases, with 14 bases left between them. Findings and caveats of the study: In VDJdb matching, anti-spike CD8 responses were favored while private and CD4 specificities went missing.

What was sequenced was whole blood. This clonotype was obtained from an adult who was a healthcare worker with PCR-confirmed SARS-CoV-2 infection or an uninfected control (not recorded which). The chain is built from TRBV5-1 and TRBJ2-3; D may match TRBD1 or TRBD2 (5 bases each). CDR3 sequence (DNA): TGCGCCAGCACAAGGTGGTGGGGGGATACGCAGTATTTT. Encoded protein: CASTRWWGDTQYF.